The sequence of this T cell receptor beta chain was determined in a study of T-cell memory formation after mild COVID-19. General study findings and limits: The study found balanced CD4/CD8 in clones contracting day 15 to 85 and a CD4+ lean in later expanders.

V lost 3 bases, J lost 2 bases, and 11 bases stayed unmatched. Germline V gives CDR1 SGDLS, CDR2 YYNGEE. The CDR3 is made up of 17 amino acids. The TCR alpha and TCR beta cDNA libraries, bearing sample barcodes and UMIs, were generated by 5'RACE using constant-segment primers. TCRdb re-called the 5' RACE reads with MiXCR, one entry per CDR3 protein. There are around 340,000 distinct CDR3 sequences in the sample; approximately 14% occur only once, and roughly 20% lies in the top ten. Regarding this clonotype: Antigen unknown.

Sequencing input: PBMCs or a T cell subset sorted from them (not recorded which). The chain links TRBV9 to TRBJ2-1; 7 positions agree with TRBD1. The receptor was derived from a man aged 18 to 29 who had mild COVID-19 (a few samples of this study predate the infection). Cell type and time point are not known. The DNA of the CDR3 is TGTGCCAGCAGCGCCGTAGAAATGAGGGGGCCCTACAATGAGCAGTTCTTC. Protein product: CASSAVEMRGPYNEQFF.